What follows is one TCR beta chain and its context. Its antigen is undetermined. These data originate in a study of a mutant IDH1 vaccine in newly diagnosed glioma. About the research overall: Among treated patients, roughly 60% were male and approximately 40% female, and mean age was about 40 years. Most patients had received both radiotherapy and temozolomide, the prior options being radiotherapy, temozolomide, or both. Study-level findings and limits: Immune responses arising from the vaccine appeared in about 93% of patients.

The table came from immunoSEQ multiplex PCR; TCRdb's copy has only in-frame clones and leaves some out. This sample yields about 25,000 clones, of which 77% are seen a single time; more than 9% belongs to the top ten. Indicated time point: week 5, during vaccination. In the vaccine, a single dose held 300 ug of the mutant IDH1 20-mer peptide, along with topical imiquimod. The sequence came from a middle-aged man with glioma. The source material was PBMCs, sampled from a glioma patient whose treatment included an IDH1 peptide vaccine.

DNA of the CDR3: TGCGCCAGCTCTAGGACAGCGGGAACAGATACGCAGTATTTT. Translation gives CASSRTAGTDTQYF. V and J are TRBV5-1 and TRBJ2-3; D perhaps matches TRBD2 (7 bases). There are 14 residues in the CDR3. CDR1 is SGHRS, CDR2 YFSETQ, per germline. Trimming shortened V by 7 bases and J by 3 bases, and 15 bases separated the two germline ends.